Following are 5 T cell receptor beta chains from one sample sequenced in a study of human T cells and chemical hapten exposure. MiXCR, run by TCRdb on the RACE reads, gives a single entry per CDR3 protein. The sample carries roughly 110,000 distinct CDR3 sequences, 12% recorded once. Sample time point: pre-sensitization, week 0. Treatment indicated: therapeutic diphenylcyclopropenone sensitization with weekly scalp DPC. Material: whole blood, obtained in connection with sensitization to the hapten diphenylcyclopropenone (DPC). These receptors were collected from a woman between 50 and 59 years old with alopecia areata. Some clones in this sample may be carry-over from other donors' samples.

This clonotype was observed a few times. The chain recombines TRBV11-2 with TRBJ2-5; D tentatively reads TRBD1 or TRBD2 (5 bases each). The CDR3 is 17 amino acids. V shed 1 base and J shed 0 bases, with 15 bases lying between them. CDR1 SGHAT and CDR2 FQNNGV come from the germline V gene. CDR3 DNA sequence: TGTGCCAGCAGCTTAGGGGCGAACGGGGCGTACCAAGAGACCCAGTACTTC. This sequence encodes CASSLGANGAYQETQYF. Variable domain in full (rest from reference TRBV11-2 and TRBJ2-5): EAGVAQSPRYKIIEKRQSVAFWCNPISGHATLYWYQQILGQGPKLLIQFQNNGVVDDSQLPKDRFSAERLKGVDSTLKIQPAKLEDSAVYLCASSLGANGAYQETQYFGPGTRLLVL.

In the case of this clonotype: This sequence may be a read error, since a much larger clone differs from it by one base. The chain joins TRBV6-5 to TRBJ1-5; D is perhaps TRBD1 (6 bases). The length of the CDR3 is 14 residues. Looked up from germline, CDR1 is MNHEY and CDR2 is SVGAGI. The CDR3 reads CASGYSRGGQPQHF. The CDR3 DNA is TGTGCCAGCGGTTACAGCAGGGGTGGTCAGCCCCAGCATTTT.

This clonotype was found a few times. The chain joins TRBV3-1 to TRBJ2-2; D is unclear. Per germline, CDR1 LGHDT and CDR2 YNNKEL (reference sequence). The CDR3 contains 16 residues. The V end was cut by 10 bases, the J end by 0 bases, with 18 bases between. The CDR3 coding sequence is TGTGCCATCTCCTCCACAGCCGCCGCGAACACCGGGGAGCTGTTTTTT. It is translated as CAISSTAAANTGELFF. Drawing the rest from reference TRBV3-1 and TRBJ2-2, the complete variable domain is DTAVSQTPKYLVTQMGNDKSIKCEQNLGHDTMYWYKQDSKKFLKIMFSYNNKELIINETVPNRFSPKSPDKAHLNLHINSLELGDSAVYFCAISSTAAANTGELFFGEGSRLTVL.

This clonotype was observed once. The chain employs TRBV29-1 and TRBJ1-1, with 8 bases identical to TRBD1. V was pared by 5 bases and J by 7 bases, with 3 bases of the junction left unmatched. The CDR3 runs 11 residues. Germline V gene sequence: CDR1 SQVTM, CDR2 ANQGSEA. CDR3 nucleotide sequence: TGCAGCGTTACCGGACAGGGTGAAGCTTTCTTT. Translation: CSVTGQGEAFF. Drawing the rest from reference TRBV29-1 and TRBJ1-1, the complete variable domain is SAVISQKPSRDICQRGTSLTIQCQVDSQVTMMFWYRQQPGQSLTLIATANQGSEATYESGFVIDKFPISRPNLTFSTLTVSNMSPEDSSIYLCSVTGQGEAFFGQGTRLTVV.

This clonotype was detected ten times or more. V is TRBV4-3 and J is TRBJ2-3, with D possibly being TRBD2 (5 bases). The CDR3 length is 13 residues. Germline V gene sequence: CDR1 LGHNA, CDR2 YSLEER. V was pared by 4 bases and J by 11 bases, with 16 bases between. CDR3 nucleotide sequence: TGCGCCAGCAGCCGAGAGACGGGAAGAAAGCAGTATTTT. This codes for CASSRETGRKQYF.